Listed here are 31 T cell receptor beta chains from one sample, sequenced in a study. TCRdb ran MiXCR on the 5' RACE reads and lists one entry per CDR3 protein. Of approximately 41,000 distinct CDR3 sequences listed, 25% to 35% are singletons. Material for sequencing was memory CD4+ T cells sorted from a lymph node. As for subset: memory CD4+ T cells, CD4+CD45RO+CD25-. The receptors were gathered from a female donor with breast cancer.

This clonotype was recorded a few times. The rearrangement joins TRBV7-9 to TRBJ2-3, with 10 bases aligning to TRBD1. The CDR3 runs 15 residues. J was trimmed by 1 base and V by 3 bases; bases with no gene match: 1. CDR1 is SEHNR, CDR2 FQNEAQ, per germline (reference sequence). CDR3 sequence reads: CASSFGTGGTDTQYF. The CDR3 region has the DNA TGTGCCAGCAGCTTCGGGACAGGGGGCACAGATACGCAGTATTTT. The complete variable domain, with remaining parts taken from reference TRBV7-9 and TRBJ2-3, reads DTGVSQNPRHKITKRGQNVTFRCDPISEHNRLYWYRQTLGQGPEFLTYFQNEAQLEKSRLLSDRFSAERPKGSFSTLEIQRTEQGDSAMYLCASSFGTGGTDTQYFGPGTRLTVL.

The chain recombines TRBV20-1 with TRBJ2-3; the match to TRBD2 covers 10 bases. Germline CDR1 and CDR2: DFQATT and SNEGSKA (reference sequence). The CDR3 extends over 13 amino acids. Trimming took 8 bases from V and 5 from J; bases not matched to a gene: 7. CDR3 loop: CSTDRTSGDTQYF. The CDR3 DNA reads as TGCAGTACCGATCGGACTAGCGGAGATACGCAGTATTTT.

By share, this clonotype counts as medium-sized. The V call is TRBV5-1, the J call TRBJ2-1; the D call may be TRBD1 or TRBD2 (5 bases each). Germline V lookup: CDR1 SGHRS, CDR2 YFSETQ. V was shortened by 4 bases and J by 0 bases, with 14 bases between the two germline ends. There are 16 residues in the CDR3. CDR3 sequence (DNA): TGCGCCAGCAGCCGGGACCCCCGCAGCTCCTACAATGAGCAGTTCTTC. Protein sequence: CASSRDPRSSYNEQFF.

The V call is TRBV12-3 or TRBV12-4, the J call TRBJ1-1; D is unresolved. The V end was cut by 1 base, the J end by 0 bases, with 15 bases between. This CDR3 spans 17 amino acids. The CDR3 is CASSLVGGWQMNTEAFF. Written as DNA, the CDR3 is TGTGCCAGCAGTTTAGTTGGCGGTTGGCAAATGAACACTGAAGCTTTCTTT.

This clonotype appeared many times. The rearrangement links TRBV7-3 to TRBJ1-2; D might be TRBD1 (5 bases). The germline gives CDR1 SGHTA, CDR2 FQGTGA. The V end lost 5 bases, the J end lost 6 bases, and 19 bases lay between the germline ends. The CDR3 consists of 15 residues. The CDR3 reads CASSAGDSSSNGYTF. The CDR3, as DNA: TGTGCCAGCAGCGCCGGAGACAGCTCCTCCAATGGCTACACCTTC. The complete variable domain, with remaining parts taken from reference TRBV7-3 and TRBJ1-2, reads GAGVSQTPSNKVTEKGKYVELRCDPISGHTALYWYRQSLGQGPEFLIYFQGTGAADDSGLPNDRFFAVRPEGSVSTLKIQRTERGDSAVYLCASSAGDSSSNGYTFGSGTRLTVV.

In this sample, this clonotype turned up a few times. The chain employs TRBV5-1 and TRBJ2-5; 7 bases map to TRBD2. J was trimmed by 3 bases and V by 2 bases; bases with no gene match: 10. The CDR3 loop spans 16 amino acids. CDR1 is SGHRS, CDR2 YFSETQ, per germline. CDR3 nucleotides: TGCGCCAGCAGCTTAAGTCCCGCACGGGGGGAAGAGACCCAGTACTTC. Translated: CASSLSPARGEETQYF.

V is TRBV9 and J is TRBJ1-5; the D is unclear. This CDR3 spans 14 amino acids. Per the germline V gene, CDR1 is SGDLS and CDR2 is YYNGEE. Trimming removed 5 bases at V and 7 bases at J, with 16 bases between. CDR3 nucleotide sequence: TGTGCCAGCAGTCGTACTAATTCGGAACAGCCCCAGCATTTT. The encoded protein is CASSRTNSEQPQHF. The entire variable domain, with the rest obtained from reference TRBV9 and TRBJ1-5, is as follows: DSGVTQTPKHLITATGQRVTLRCSPRSGDLSVYWYQQSLDQGLQFLIQYYNGEERAKGNILERFSAQQFPDLHSELNLSSLELGDSALYFCASSRTNSEQPQHFGDGTRLSIL.

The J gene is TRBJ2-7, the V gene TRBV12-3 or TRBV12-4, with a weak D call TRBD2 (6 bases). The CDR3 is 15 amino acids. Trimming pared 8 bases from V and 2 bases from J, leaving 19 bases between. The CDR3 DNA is TGTGCCAGCCAACTCGGGGGTGGCAGGACCTACGAGCAGTACTTC. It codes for CASQLGGGRTYEQYF.

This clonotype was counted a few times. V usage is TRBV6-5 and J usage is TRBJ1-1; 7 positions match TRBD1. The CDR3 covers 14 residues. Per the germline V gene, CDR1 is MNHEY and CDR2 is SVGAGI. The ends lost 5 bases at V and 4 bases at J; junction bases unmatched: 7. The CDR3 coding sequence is TGTGCCAGCAGTCTGGACAGGCGGGGCACTGAAGCTTTCTTT. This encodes CASSLDRRGTEAFF.

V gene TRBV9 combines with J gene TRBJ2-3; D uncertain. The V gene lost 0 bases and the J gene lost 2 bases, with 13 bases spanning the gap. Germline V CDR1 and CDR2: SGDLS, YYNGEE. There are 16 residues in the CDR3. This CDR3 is CASSVGLSGDTDTQYF. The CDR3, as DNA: TGTGCCAGCAGCGTAGGTTTAAGTGGGGACACAGATACGCAGTATTTT.

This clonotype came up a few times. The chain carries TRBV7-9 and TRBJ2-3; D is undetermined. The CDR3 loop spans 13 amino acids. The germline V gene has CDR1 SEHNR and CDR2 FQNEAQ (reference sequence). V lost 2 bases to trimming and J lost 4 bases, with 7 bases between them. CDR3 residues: CASSLTLADTQYF. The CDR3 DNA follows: TGTGCCAGCAGCTTAACGTTGGCAGATACGCAGTATTTT. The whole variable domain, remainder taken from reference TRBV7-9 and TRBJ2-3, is DTGVSQNPRHKITKRGQNVTFRCDPISEHNRLYWYRQTLGQGPEFLTYFQNEAQLEKSRLLSDRFSAERPKGSFSTLEIQRTEQGDSAMYLCASSLTLADTQYFGPGTRLTVL.

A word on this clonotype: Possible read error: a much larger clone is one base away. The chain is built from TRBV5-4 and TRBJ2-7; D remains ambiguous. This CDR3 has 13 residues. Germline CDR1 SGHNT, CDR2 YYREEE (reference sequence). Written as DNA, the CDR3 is TGTGCCAGCAGCCGAATTTTAGGGTCCGAGCAGCACTTC. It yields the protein CASSRILGSEQHF.

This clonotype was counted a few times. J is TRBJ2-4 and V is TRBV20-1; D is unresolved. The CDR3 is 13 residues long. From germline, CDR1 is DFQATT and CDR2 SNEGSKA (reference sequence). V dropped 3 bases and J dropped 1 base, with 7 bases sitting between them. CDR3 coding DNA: TGCAGTGCTAGTCTGGGGGCCAAAAACATTCAGTACTTC. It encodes CSASLGAKNIQYF.

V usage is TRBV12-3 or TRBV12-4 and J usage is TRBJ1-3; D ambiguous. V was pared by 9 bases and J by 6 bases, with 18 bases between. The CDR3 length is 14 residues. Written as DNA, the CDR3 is TGTGCCAGTTCCCGGGCCGGCCTCCTAAACACCATATATTTT. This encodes CASSRAGLLNTIYF.

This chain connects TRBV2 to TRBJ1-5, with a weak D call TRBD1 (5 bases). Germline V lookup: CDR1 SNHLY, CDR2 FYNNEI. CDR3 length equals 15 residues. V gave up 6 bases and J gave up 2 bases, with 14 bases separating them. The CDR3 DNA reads TGTGCCAGCAGACCCCGAGGGACGCGCAATCAGCCCCAGCATTTT. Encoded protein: CASRPRGTRNQPQHF.

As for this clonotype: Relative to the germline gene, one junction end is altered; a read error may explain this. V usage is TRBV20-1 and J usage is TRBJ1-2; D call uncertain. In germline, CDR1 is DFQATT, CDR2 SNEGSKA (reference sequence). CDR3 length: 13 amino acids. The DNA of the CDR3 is TGCGGTGCTAGCAACTACGGGAGATATGGCTACACCTTC. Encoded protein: CGASNYGRYGYTF.

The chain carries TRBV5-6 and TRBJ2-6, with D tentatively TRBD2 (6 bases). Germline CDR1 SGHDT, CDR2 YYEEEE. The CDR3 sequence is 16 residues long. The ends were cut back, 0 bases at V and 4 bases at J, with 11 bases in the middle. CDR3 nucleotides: TGTGCCAGCAGCTTGGAAAGGGCGGGAGGGGCCAACGTCCTGACTTTC. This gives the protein CASSLERAGGANVLTF.

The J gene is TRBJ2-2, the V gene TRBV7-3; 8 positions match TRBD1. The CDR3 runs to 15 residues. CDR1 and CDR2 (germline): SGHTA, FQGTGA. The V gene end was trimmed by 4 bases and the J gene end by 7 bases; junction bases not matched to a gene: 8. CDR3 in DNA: TGTGCCAGCAGCTCAGGGACAGGAGGGGACGGGGAGCTGTTTTTT. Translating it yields CASSSGTGGDGELFF. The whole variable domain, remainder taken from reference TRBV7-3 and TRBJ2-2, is GAGVSQTPSNKVTEKGKYVELRCDPISGHTALYWYRQSLGQGPEFLIYFQGTGAADDSGLPNDRFFAVRPEGSVSTLKIQRTERGDSAVYLCASSSGTGGDGELFFGEGSRLTVL.

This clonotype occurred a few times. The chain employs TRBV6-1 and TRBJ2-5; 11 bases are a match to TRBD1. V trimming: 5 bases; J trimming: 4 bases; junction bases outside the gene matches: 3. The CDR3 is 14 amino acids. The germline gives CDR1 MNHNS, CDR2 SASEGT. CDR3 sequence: CASSLGQGAETQYF. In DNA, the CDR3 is TGTGCCAGCAGTCTAGGACAGGGGGCAGAGACCCAGTACTTC.

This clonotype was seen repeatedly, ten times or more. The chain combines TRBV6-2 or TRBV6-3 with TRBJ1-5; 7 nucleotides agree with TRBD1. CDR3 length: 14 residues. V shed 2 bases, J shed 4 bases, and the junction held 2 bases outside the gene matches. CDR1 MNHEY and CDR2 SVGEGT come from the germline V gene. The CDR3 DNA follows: TGTGCCAGCAGTTACAGGGGGCGAAATCAGCCCCAGCATTTT. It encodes CASSYRGRNQPQHF.

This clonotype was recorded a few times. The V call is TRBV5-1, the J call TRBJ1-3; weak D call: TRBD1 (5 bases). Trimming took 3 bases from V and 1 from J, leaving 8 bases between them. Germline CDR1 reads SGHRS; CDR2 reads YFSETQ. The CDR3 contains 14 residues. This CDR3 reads CASSSGESGNTIYF. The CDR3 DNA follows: TGCGCCAGCAGCTCGGGGGAATCTGGAAACACCATATATTTT.

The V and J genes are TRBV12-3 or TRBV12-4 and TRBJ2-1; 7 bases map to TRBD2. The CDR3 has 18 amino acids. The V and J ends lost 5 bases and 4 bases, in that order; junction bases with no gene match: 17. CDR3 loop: CASSPQGLSGEEYNEQFF. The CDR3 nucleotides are TGTGCCAGCAGTCCCCAGGGTTTAAGCGGGGAAGAGTACAATGAGCAGTTCTTC.

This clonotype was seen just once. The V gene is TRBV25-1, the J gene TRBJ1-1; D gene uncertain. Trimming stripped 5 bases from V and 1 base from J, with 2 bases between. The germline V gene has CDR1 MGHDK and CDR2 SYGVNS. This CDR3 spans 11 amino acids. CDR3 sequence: CASSRNTEAFF. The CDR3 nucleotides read TGTGCCAGCAGTAGGAACACTGAAGCTTTCTTT.

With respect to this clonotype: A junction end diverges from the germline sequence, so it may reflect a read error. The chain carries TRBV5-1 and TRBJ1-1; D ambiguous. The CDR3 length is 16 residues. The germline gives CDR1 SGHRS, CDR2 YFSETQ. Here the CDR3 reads CASSLESYRENTEAYF. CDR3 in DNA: TGCGCCAGCAGCTTGGAAAGTTATAGGGAAAACACTGAAGCTTACTTT.

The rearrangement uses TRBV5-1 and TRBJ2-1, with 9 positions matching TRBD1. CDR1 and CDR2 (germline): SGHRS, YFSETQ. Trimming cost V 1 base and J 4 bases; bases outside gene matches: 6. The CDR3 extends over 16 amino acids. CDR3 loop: CASSLSGQGRYNEQFF. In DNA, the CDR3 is TGCGCCAGCAGCTTGTCCGGACAGGGGAGGTACAATGAGCAGTTCTTC. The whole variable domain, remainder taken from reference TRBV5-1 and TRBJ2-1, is KAGVTQTPRYLIKTRGQQVTLSCSPISGHRSVSWYQQTPGQGLQFLFEYFSETQRNKGNFPGRFSGRQFSNSRSEMNVSTLELGDSALYLCASSLSGQGRYNEQFFGPGTRLTVL.

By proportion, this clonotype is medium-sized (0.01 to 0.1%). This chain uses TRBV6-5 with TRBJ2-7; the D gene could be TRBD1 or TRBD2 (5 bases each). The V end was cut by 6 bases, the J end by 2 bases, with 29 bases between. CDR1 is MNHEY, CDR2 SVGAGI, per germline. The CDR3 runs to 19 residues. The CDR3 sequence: CASSHTGTPRDPEPYEQYF. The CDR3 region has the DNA TGTGCCAGCAGCCATACCGGGACGCCCAGGGACCCCGAGCCCTACGAGCAGTACTTC.

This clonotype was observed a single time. CDR3: CASSLAYANTGELFF. In DNA, the CDR3 is TGTGCCAGCAGTTTAGCCTATGCGAACACCGGGGAGCTGTTTTTT. The chain combines TRBV12-3 or TRBV12-4 with TRBJ2-2; D is undetermined. V was pared by 0 bases and J by 0 bases, with 5 bases between. The CDR3 spans 15 residues.

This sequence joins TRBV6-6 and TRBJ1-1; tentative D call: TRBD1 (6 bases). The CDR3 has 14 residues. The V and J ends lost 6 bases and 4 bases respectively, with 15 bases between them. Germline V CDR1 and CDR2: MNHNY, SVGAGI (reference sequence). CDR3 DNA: TGTGCCAGCAGCACTGAGACGGGGGCCACTGAAGCTTTCTTT. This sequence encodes CASSTETGATEAFF.

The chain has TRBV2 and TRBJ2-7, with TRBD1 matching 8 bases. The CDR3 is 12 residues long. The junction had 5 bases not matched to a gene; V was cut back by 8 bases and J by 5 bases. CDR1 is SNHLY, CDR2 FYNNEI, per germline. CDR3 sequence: CASRQGYHEQYF. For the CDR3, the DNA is TGTGCCAGCCGACAGGGGTACCACGAGCAGTACTTC.

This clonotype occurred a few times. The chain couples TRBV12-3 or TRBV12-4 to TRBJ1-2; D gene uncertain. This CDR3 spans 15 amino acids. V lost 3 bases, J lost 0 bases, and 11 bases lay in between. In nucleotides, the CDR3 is TGTGCCAGCAGTTTTGAGGCATCTTCTAACTATGGCTACACCTTC. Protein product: CASSFEASSNYGYTF.

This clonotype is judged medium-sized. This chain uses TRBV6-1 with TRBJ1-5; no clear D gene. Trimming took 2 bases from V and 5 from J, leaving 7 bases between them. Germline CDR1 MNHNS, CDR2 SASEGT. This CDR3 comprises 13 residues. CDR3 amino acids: CASSENWDQPQHF. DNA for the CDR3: TGTGCCAGCAGTGAAAATTGGGATCAGCCCCAGCATTTT.